What follows describes a single T cell receptor beta chain. Profiling relied on immunoSEQ multiplex PCR, and the TCRdb table lists in-frame clones only, not all of them. The repertoire holds 200,000 to 250,000 clones, with more than 85% as singletons. This sample was taken from a study of blood T cell repertoires in COVID-19. The CDR3 length is 14 residues. Trimming stripped 3 bases from V and 0 bases from J, with 6 bases between. The germline gives CDR1 LNHDA, CDR2 SQIVND (reference sequence). The chain employs TRBV19 and TRBJ1-5; D not certain. Material for sequencing was peripheral blood. This TCR was recovered from a man in his sixties with COVID-19, enrolled during active disease. CDR3 nucleotide sequence: TGTGCCAGTAGTATGCACGGTAGCAATCAGCCCCAGCATTTT. Amino acids: CASSMHGSNQPQHF.